This T cell receptor beta chain derives from a study of blood T cells in healthy people across ages (dated by TCRdb to about 2015). Study-level background: Template switching captured roughly one uniquely barcoded TCR beta cDNA molecule per two T cells in model experiments. To track age-related changes in TCR beta repertoire diversity, the study relied on deep sequencing normalized with unique cDNA molecular identifiers. The donors were split into four age groups: young (average around 16 years), middle-aged (nearly 40), aged (around 67) and long-lived (approximately 80). For two donors (one aged 18 to 30 and one aged 80 or older), the study analyzed two additional independent replicas of 1 million unique cDNA reads from the same blood draw.

In the case of this clonotype: Its target antigen remains unknown. No base-level quality is on record; no much larger clone is a single base apart.

V gives up 4 bases and J gives up 0 bases, and the segment between their germline ends measures 6 bases. The CDR1 and CDR2 encoded by the germline V gene (reference sequence) are LNHDA and SQIVND. The CDR3 covers 13 residues, taking in both the cysteine and the phenylalanine. Only the CDR3 part of the read is kept: 39 bases, read in frame from the first base. The donors were 40 or so Caucasian individuals from Russia, aged about 6 to 100 years, who were systemically healthy. Around 9.9 milliliters of peripheral blood were collected from each donor into EDTA-treated Vacutainer tubes. Ficoll-Paque density-gradient centrifugation was used to isolate PBMCs, with at least 6.5 million per sample. Total RNA was extracted from PBMCs with Trizol reagent, with at least 5.5 micrograms obtained per sample. For every donor, an aliquot of PBMCs went through flow cytometry to measure the percentages of naive CD45RAhigh/CD27high T cells.

Library preparation was by 5' RACE. The instrument was an Illumina HiSeq 2500. A second PCR of roughly 7 to 11 cycles was performed with a sample-barcoded 5' primer and a J-beta primer mix. Each TCR beta cDNA molecule received a unique molecular identifier from a template-switch 5' adaptor carrying 12 random nucleotides. Each sample yielded at least 3 million CDR3-containing paired-end reads. First-strand cDNA synthesis was performed from all RNA using the Mint cDNA synthesis kit, with priming by a TRBC-specific oligonucleotide. After uracil-DNA glycosylase treatment, a first 18-cycle PCR used universal primers M1SS and BC2_uni_R on all cDNA. From the authors' description of their analysis: Normalization of each sample was performed by random selection of 1 million high-quality reads, each carrying a distinct molecular identifier. Instead of being binned into consensus sequences, reads with shared molecular identifiers were discarded. MiTCR, with a Q25 quality threshold and the strictest error-elimination algorithm, was used for CDR3 identification, clonotype clustering and error correction. A nonparametric unseen species model with Euler transformation was used to estimate a lower bound on total TCR beta diversity. TCRdb reprocessing: public reads trimmed at Q25 with fastp, clones called with MiXCR, in-frame beta chains kept. A single entry per CDR3 protein holds the most common genes and DNA from its merged rows. TCRdb, not the original authors, processed these V and J calls. This sample holds over 450,000 distinct CDR3 sequences; 24% were observed only once. The top ten hold approximately 8.7% of the sample.

Findings and caveats that apply to the study as a whole: Because the CMV infection status of the donors was unknown, age-related changes in expanded clonotypes may potentially have been confounded. Conclusive comparison of naive and antigen-experienced compartments was prevented by the profiling of bulk unsorted PBMCs. The long-lived group showed more naive CD4+ T cells, fewer expanded clones and increased TCR diversity than the aged group, suggesting age selection. There was a strong correlation between observed TCR beta diversity and the percentage of naive T cells measured by flow cytometry. Estimates of total diversity based on one million sequenced T cells were considered lower bounds and underestimates. Observed TCR beta diversity per million T cells fell roughly linearly with age, and a significant reduction was already apparent by age around 40.

This sample was also put to use in a study of T cells of mothers and their children. In that second paper, the authors write: Nine systemically healthy Caucasian individuals, comprising three mothers and their six children, were included as donors. cDNA synthesis consumed the entire amount of extracted RNA, loaded at approximately 1.6 ug RNA in each 15 ul reaction. In the second PCR, sample barcodes and 2-4 random nucleotides were introduced via the M1S primer. More than 8.5 million TCR beta CDR3 reads were obtained from each mother, and roughly 3 million reads were obtained from each child. In both related and unrelated pairs, thymic selection shapes the output of TCR recombination in a similar way, with inherited differences having only a minor effect. Normalized repertoire overlap in related mother-child pairs was always slightly higher than in unrelated mother-child pairs, but the difference was never significant. No persistent microchimeric T cell clones were detected, at a sensitivity of around 100 clones per million clonotypes. In the study, deep NGS was used to compare the TCR beta repertoires of mothers and children, and features distinguishing related mother-child pairs from unrelated individuals were sought. The mean age was 40 +/- 4 years for the mothers and approximately 11 +/- 4 years for the children. Libraries were sequenced on Illumina HiSeq 2000 with 100+100 nt paired-end reads after adapter ligation with NEBNext reagents. Mother and child libraries were prepared a month apart and sequenced in separate runs to prevent cross-contamination. For each donor, between about 450,000 and 2,300,000 distinct TCR beta clonotypes were identified. Naive TCR beta clonotypes were estimated from low-frequency clonotypes matched to each donor's FACS-determined naive share, without sorting.

The TCR was taken from a boy between 10 and 17 years old in good health. The chain was built from TRBV19 and TRBJ1-1; the D gene lacks a confident call. The material sequenced was blood. The sequenced DNA: TGTGCCAGTAGTAAACAGATGAACACTGAAGCTTTCTTT. Its translation reads: CASSKQMNTEAFF. When the CDR3 is completed using the reference TRBV19 and TRBJ1-1 genes on either side, the full variable domain is DGGITQSPKYLFRKEGQNVTLSCEQNLNHDAMYWYRQDPGQGLRLIYYSQIVNDFQKGDIAEGYSVSREKKESFPLTVTSAQKNPTAFYLCASSKQMNTEAFFGQGTRLTVV.